The 9 T cell receptor beta chains below all came from one sample that was sequenced in a study of blood T cell repertoires in COVID-19. The method was immunoSEQ multiplex PCR; TCRdb's version includes in-frame clones alone and lacks a portion of them. The repertoire includes 95,000 to 150,000 clones, around 81% of them detected once, and roughly 4% sits in the top ten. The sample taken for sequencing was peripheral blood. These receptors all stem from a woman aged 45-65 years with acute or convalescent COVID-19.

This chain connects TRBV28 to TRBJ2-7; TRBD2 is a possible D gene (7 bases). The CDR3 contains 14 residues. CDR1 is MDHEN, CDR2 SYDVKM, per germline. Trimming took off 8 bases at V and 13 bases at J, with 27 bases between the two ends. The CDR3 DNA follows: TGTGCCAGCGGAATAACCATTGCGAGGGGGGGAGGATACTTC. This translates into CASGITIARGGGYF.

The sample holds one count of this clone. This chain uses TRBV28 with TRBJ2-1, with D maybe TRBD2 (6 bases). In germline, CDR1 is MDHEN, CDR2 SYDVKM. Trimming removed 2 bases from V and 9 bases from J, with 14 bases in between. CDR3 length equals 14 residues. The CDR3 loop is CASSLQGWRGEQFF. CDR3 nucleotides: TGTGCCAGCAGTTTACAAGGGTGGCGGGGTGAGCAGTTCTTC.

The V call is TRBV13, the J call TRBJ1-2, with TRBD1 as a possible D gene (6 bases). Per the germline V gene, CDR1 is PRHDT and CDR2 is FYEKMQ (reference sequence). The CDR3 extends over 14 amino acids. V was shortened by 0 bases and J by 4 bases, with 9 bases between the two germline ends. Written as DNA, the CDR3 is TGTGCCAGCAGCTTAGGTGGGGACACCTATGGCTACACCTTC. Protein product: CASSLGGDTYGYTF. The full variable domain, completed using reference TRBV13 and TRBJ1-2, is AAGVIQSPRHLIKEKRETATLKCYPIPRHDTVYWYQQGPGQDPQFLISFYEKMQSDKGSIPDRFSAQQFSDYHSELNMSSLELGDSALYFCASSLGGDTYGYTFGSGTRLTVV.

This chain links TRBV2 with TRBJ1-1, with 7 bases lining up with TRBD1. Per the germline V gene, CDR1 is SNHLY and CDR2 is FYNNEI. Trimming cost V 10 bases and J 3 bases; bases outside gene matches: 11. This CDR3 contains 14 residues. The CDR3 here is CATRDSHHHTEAFF. The CDR3 DNA is TGTGCCACCCGGGACAGCCATCACCACACTGAAGCTTTCTTT.

The chain recombines TRBV12-5 with TRBJ1-4, with 10 bases matching TRBD1. The germline V gene encodes CDR1 LGHNT and CDR2 FRNRAP. Unmatched junction bases numbered 9, after V lost 8 bases and J lost 6 bases. The CDR3 is made up of 15 amino acids. The CDR3 sequence: CASRPYGTGDEKLFF. DNA of the CDR3: TGTGCTAGTAGACCATACGGGACAGGGGATGAAAAACTGTTTTTT.

The V call is TRBV15, the J call TRBJ1-1, with TRBD1 matching 7 bases. The CDR3 covers 15 residues. V was pared by 1 base and J by 4 bases, with 6 bases of the junction left unmatched. The germline V gene encodes CDR1 LNHNV and CDR2 YYDKDF (reference sequence). CDR3: CATSRVQGKSTEAFF. CDR3 DNA: TGTGCCACCAGCAGAGTACAGGGGAAGAGCACTGAAGCTTTCTTT.

This chain connects TRBV18 to TRBJ1-5; D is unclear. V was pared by 10 bases and J by 0 bases, with 13 bases between. Germline CDR1 and CDR2: KGHSH and LQKENI. This CDR3 contains 14 residues. The CDR3 nucleotides read TGTGCCACCTCGAGCTTGAATAGCAATCAGCCCCAGCATTTT. This encodes CATSSLNSNQPQHF.

The chain has TRBV7-9 and TRBJ2-2, with 12 bases lining up with TRBD2. This CDR3 is built from 17 residues. V trimming: 3 bases; J trimming: 5 bases; junction bases outside the gene matches: 7. Per germline, CDR1 SEHNR and CDR2 FQNEAQ (reference sequence). DNA of the CDR3: TGTGCCAGCAGCTTGTTGCCCGGGACTAGCGGGACCGGGGAGCTGTTTTTT. Amino acid sequence: CASSLLPGTSGTGELFF.

The chain combines TRBV4-1 with TRBJ2-7, with D maybe TRBD2 (5 bases). The V end lost 0 bases, the J end lost 6 bases, and 15 bases lay between the germline ends. This CDR3 region has 15 residues. Germline CDR1 is MGHRA and CDR2 is YSYEKL. The CDR3 spells CASSQDIERASEQYF. CDR3 DNA: TGCGCCAGCAGCCAAGATATCGAGAGGGCGTCCGAGCAGTACTTC.